The text below deals with one T cell receptor (beta chain). Antigen specificity is unknown. The CDR3 is 14 amino acids. Between the trimmed V and J ends, which lost 4 bases and 3 bases, there was a span of 14 bases. The V gene's germline CDR1 is SGHTS and CDR2 YDEGEE. The data were taken from a study of cytomegalovirus exposure and HLA in healthy donors. Study-wide results and caveats: The Asian-associated ancestry cluster reportedly had fewer N-insertions than the approximately 610-donor mean in a later analysis. A missense variant in DCLRE1C was later tied to TCR beta V- and J-gene trimming.

Whereas donors were nominally healthy upon sampling, unrecorded immune exposures were probable. It was with 60 Vbeta and 13 Jbeta primers that the PCR ran. Sequencing used immunoSEQ multiplex PCR; TCRdb keeps in-frame clones, though not all of them. The sample lists 99,000 or so clones; nearly 85% were seen once. This chain connects TRBV5-8 to TRBJ2-7, with TRBD1 as a possible D gene (5 bases). Sequencing was carried out using PBMCs. This TCR came from a man between 18 and 35 years old in good health and CMV-seronegative. The CDR3 spells CASSPRTRVYEQYF. CDR3 nucleotides: TGTGCCAGCAGCCCACGGACACGCGTCTACGAGCAGTACTTC.